This T cell receptor (beta chain) emerged from a study of PD-1 blockade in mismatch repair-deficient tumors. Study-wide context: All were previously treated, progressing patients with some twelve mismatch repair-deficient cancer types.

Note on this clone: Its antigen is not identified.

Clones were read by immunoSEQ multiplex PCR, and TCRdb kept only the in-frame ones, dropping some. The sample shows 35,000 or so clones, approximately 85% of them seen only once. Every patient had mismatch repair deficiency by PCR or immunohistochemistry. The TCR-sequenced patients were a few responders to pembrolizumab. General study findings and limits: Tumor-resident clones, often undetectable pretreatment in blood, expanded then contracted after pembrolizumab.

This specimen was peripheral blood, taken around 75 weeks after starting pembrolizumab. This receptor was obtained from an adult with mismatch repair-deficient cancer.

The CDR3 sequence: CASSSNGLNTEAFF. For the CDR3, the DNA is TGTGCCAGCAGTAGCAACGGCCTCAACACTGAAGCTTTCTTT. V gene TRBV6-5 combines with J gene TRBJ1-1, with D uncertain. V was shortened by 5 bases and J by 2 bases, with 12 bases between the two germline ends. Germline V gives CDR1 MNHEY, CDR2 SVGAGI. The CDR3 covers 14 residues.